The T cell receptor beta chain under discussion was sequenced for a study of blood T cell repertoires in COVID-19. Study as a whole: The origin of the acute and convalescent COVID-19 samples was the United States, Italy and Spain. Nucleic acid was either cDNA or gDNA, and it came from T cells, B-cell-depleted T cells, or PBMCs.

The CDR3 length is 13 residues. Germline V gene sequence: CDR1 SGHTA, CDR2 FQGNSA. Trimming removed 4 bases from V and 5 bases from J, with 12 bases in between. In the study's own analysis: Amplification with reference gene primers provided the estimates of nucleated cell counts. Here immunoSEQ multiplex PCR was the method, and the copy in TCRdb shows in-frame clones only, minus some. V and J calls and clone size are copied from that table; D and trimming were computed from the DNA. The sample shows fewer than 45,000 clones, about nine tenths of them seen only once. V usage is TRBV7-2 and J usage is TRBJ2-7; D may be TRBD1 (6 bases). The TCR was taken from a human donor in a cohort sampled during active COVID-19. The material sequenced was peripheral blood. The CDR3: CASSSDRLNEQYF. The CDR3 bases are TGTGCCAGCAGCTCGGACAGACTAAACGAGCAGTACTTC. The full variable domain, in which reference TRBV7-2 and TRBJ2-7 provide the parts outside the CDR3, is GAGVSQSPSNKVTEKGKDVELRCDPISGHTALYWYRQSLGQGLEFLIYFQGNSAPDKSGLPSDRFSAERTGGSVSTLTIQRTQQEDSAVYLCASSSDRLNEQYFGPGTRLTVT.